These 9 T cell receptor beta chains were all obtained from the same sample, sequenced in a study of a mutant IDH1 vaccine in newly diagnosed glioma. TCRdb's copy holds only in-frame clones and misses some; the assay was immunoSEQ multiplex PCR. The sample holds roughly 19,000 clones; around 80% are singletons and the top ten take less than 15%. Described time point: week 23, last vaccination. Every single dose of the vaccine, 300 ug of mutant IDH1 20-mer peptide, came with topical imiquimod. No cognate antigen is known for these TCRs. This specimen was PBMCs, taken from a glioma patient whose treatment included an IDH1 peptide vaccine. These receptor sequences come from a man aged 25 to 40 with glioma.

The chain is built from TRBV7-2 and TRBJ2-5; 11 bases are a match to TRBD2. The CDR3 extends over 16 amino acids. Trimming at V came to 5 bases and at J to 1 base, leaving 6 bases not matched to a gene. Germline V lookup: CDR1 SGHTA, CDR2 FQGNSA. CDR3 sequence: CASSPGLAASQETQYF. As DNA, the CDR3 is TGTGCCAGCAGCCCGGGACTAGCGGCCAGCCAAGAGACCCAGTACTTC.

This chain joins TRBV11-2 and TRBJ1-1, with 11 bases identical to TRBD1. The germline V gene encodes CDR1 SGHAT and CDR2 FQNNGV. The CDR3 totals 17 residues. V trimming: 5 bases; J trimming: 3 bases; junction bases outside the gene matches: 11. Written as DNA, the CDR3 is TGTGCCAGCAGCCCTTGGACAGGGGGCGTCTTGTACACTGAAGCTTTCTTT. This codes for CASSPWTGGVLYTEAFF.

This CDR3 is CSAAYWNEQFF. DNA for the CDR3: TGCAGTGCTGCCTATTGGAATGAGCAGTTCTTC. The V gene is TRBV20-1, the J gene TRBJ2-1; D gene uncertain. This CDR3 region has 11 residues. V shed 5 bases and J shed 7 bases, with 9 bases lying between them. The germline gives CDR1 DFQATT, CDR2 SNEGSKA (reference sequence).

J is TRBJ2-5 and V is TRBV5-1; either TRBD1 or TRBD2 may supply D (5 bases each). Germline CDR1 SGHRS, CDR2 YFSETQ. Trimming shortened V by 4 bases and J by 8 bases, and 18 bases separated the two germline ends. This CDR3 is 14 amino acids long. The CDR3 loop is CASSPGTEARTQYF. CDR3 DNA: TGCGCCAGCAGCCCCGGGACCGAGGCGAGAACCCAGTACTTC. Filled out from reference TRBV5-1 and TRBJ2-5, the complete variable domain reads KAGVTQTPRYLIKTRGQQVTLSCSPISGHRSVSWYQQTPGQGLQFLFEYFSETQRNKGNFPGRFSGRQFSNSRSEMNVSTLELGDSALYLCASSPGTEARTQYFGPGTRLLVL.

This clone was observed once. The chain combines TRBV15 with TRBJ2-7; D is unresolved. The CDR3 has 14 residues. V was cut by 5 bases and J by 0 bases, with 11 bases left in between. Germline V gene lookup returns CDR1 LNHNV and CDR2 YYDKDF (reference sequence). The CDR3 DNA is TGTGCCACCAGCCCCTCAAAAACCTCCTACGAGCAGTACTTC. It is translated as CATSPSKTSYEQYF. Drawing the rest from reference TRBV15 and TRBJ2-7, the complete variable domain is DAMVIQNPRYQVTQFGKPVTLSCSQTLNHNVMYWYQQKSSQAPKLLFHYYDKDFNNEADTPDNFQSRRPNTSFCFLDIRSPGLGDTAMYLCATSPSKTSYEQYFGPGTRLTVT.

This rearrangement joins TRBV19 to TRBJ1-1, with 9 bases aligning to TRBD1. CDR3 length: 14 residues. Germline V gene data show CDR1 as LNHDA and CDR2 as SQIVND (reference sequence). V lost 2 bases, J lost 2 bases, and 0 bases stayed unmatched. CDR3 sequence (DNA): TGTGCCAGTAGTATAACAGGGGGCAACACTGAAGCTTTCTTT. Amino acids: CASSITGGNTEAFF.

This chain connects TRBV5-1 to TRBJ2-5; perhaps TRBD1 as D (6 bases). Between the trimmed V and J ends, which lost 2 bases and 2 bases, there was a span of 16 bases. The CDR3 has 16 residues. Germline V gene data show CDR1 as SGHRS and CDR2 as YFSETQ. For the CDR3, the DNA is TGCGCCAGCAGCTTACAACCGACAGGACTGCAAGAGACCCAGTACTTC. Protein sequence: CASSLQPTGLQETQYF.

This chain connects TRBV5-1 to TRBJ1-1; 10 nucleotides line up with TRBD1. Germline V lookup: CDR1 SGHRS, CDR2 YFSETQ. There are 15 residues in the CDR3. V was clipped by 4 bases and J by 1 base; unmatched bases: 4. CDR3 amino acids: CASSGRTGGNTEAFF. Written as DNA, the CDR3 is TGCGCCAGCAGCGGGAGGACAGGGGGGAACACTGAAGCTTTCTTT.

The rearrangement uses TRBV2 and TRBJ2-4; D is tentatively TRBD1 or TRBD2 (6 bases each). Trimming took off 1 base at V and 1 base at J, with 11 bases between the two ends. The germline CDR1 and CDR2 sequences are SNHLY and FYNNEI. The CDR3 totals 16 residues. The CDR3 sequence is CASSEDREEAKNIQYF. Here the CDR3 DNA reads TGTGCCAGCAGTGAAGACAGGGAGGAGGCCAAAAACATTCAGTACTTC.